This paragraph reports one T cell receptor beta chain. The antigen remains undetermined. The data originate from a study of shared clonotypes between healthy human individuals. Broader study findings: The authors expected sequencing depth to affect clonotype sharing among donors. Naive subsets typically showed greater estimated richness than memory subsets. Clonotype sharing across several donors was observed for 4% to 5.5% of naive CD4 clonotypes.

Authors' analysis steps: As immunoSEQ supplied junction-only sequences (without quality scores), filtering differed. Clones were sequenced by immunoSEQ multiplex PCR, and TCRdb holds only the in-frame ones, with some missing. V and J calls and clone size follow that table, whereas D and trimming were derived from the DNA. This table has over a million clones, roughly 97% appearing once. V was trimmed by 5 bases and J by 6 bases, leaving 9 bases between them. Germline V gene data show CDR1 as LNHNV and CDR2 as YYDKDF (reference sequence). The CDR3 has 12 amino acids. The source material was naive CD4+ T cells sorted from blood. Subset denoted: CD45RA+ positively selected. This rearrangement joins TRBV15 to TRBJ2-3; D is unclear. The sequence derives from a man between 25 and 39 years old in good health. CDR3 in DNA: TGTGCCACCAGCTCAAAACTGGATACGCAGTATTTT. Encoded protein: CATSSKLDTQYF.